This T cell receptor beta chain was retrieved from a study of blood T cell repertoires in COVID-19. The CDR3 extends over 14 amino acids. With 7 bases removed from V and 4 bases from J, the gap between germline ends came to 16 bases. From germline, CDR1 is MDHEN and CDR2 SYDVKM. In the original workflow: Scientists estimated how many nucleated cells there were by amplifying reference gene primers. The data were produced by immunoSEQ multiplex PCR, yet TCRdb's version contains in-frame clones alone and is incomplete. V and J calls plus clone size are reproduced from that table; the DNA served to infer D and trimming. The table shows 70,000 to 100,000 clones, with 86% occurring only once.

This TCR was recovered from a man older than 75 with active or convalescent COVID-19. V usage is TRBV28 and J usage is TRBJ2-5, with D possibly TRBD1 on 6 matching bases. Sequenced input: peripheral blood. CDR3: CASTTADRLETQYF. The CDR3 DNA follows: TGTGCCAGCACCACCGCGGACAGACTAGAGACCCAGTACTTC.